Reported below is one T cell receptor beta chain. Its antigen is unidentified. The naive CD8 fraction comprised CD45RO-negative cells positively selected for CCR7 and excluded terminally differentiated effector memory CD45RA+ cells. Clones were sequenced by immunoSEQ multiplex PCR, and TCRdb holds only the in-frame ones, with some missing. Of around 600,000 clones in the sample, approximately 95% were seen once. The CDR3 has 13 amino acids. Trimming removed 4 bases at V and 0 bases at J, with 7 bases between. The V gene's germline CDR1 is SGDLS and CDR2 YYNGEE. The data are from a study of shared clonotypes between healthy human individuals. Study-level findings and limits: Generation probabilities of non-shared clonotypes were lower (relative to those shared by all four donors).

The sequencing input was naive CD8+ T cells sorted from blood. The sequence was obtained from a woman aged 30 to 39 in good health. This chain connects TRBV9 to TRBJ1-1; D not certain. CDR3 bases: TGTGCCAGCAGCAGAGGCATGAACACTGAAGCTTTCTTT. Encoded protein: CASSRGMNTEAFF.